This TCR beta chain was captured in a study of graft-versus-host responses after intestinal transplantation. With respect to this clone: Its matching antigen is unknown.

This CDR3 contains 15 residues. V lost 6 bases to trimming and J lost 3 bases, with 18 bases between them. CDR1 is MNHNS and CDR2 is SASEGT in the germline V gene. Produced via immunoSEQ multiplex PCR; TCRdb's table is partial and in-frame only. The table has tens of thousands of clones, around 96% seen once. Sequencing was performed on unstimulated CD8+ T cells sorted from spleen or lymph node cells, taken before transplant. The V gene is TRBV6-1, the J gene TRBJ2-7; D is perhaps TRBD1 (6 bases). This receptor was obtained from a human donor who was the organ donor for an intestinal transplant. The CDR3 loop is CASSQNRDIRYEQYF. DNA for the CDR3: TGTGCCAGCAGCCAAAACCGGGACATTCGCTACGAGCAGTACTTC.